These T cell receptor beta chains were read from a single sample in a study of T cell responses to AZD1222 COVID-19 vaccine. TCRdb's table, derived via immunoSEQ multiplex PCR, lists solely in-frame clones and lacks some. This table has approximately 200,000 clones, 85% to 90% appearing once. Sequenced material: peripheral blood, taken on day 0 of AZD1222 vaccination. These receptors were taken from an adult in good health. Each CDR3 is given with its conserved first and last residue. A D gene is named only where the DNA matches it firmly. The size of a clone is reported for some rows only, either as once, few or many, or as a class for expanded clones.

>NA|TRBJ1-2|TRBV7-9|once
CASSRDQLGGYTF
TGTGCCAGCAGCCGGGACCAACTAGGTGGCTACACCTTC
>NA|TRBJ2-7|TRBV6-5|NA
CASSYVPTMQGEQYF
TGTGCCAGCAGTTACGTGCCCACGATGCAAGGCGAGCAGTACTTC
>NA|TRBJ1-3|TRBV21-1|NA
CASSNIGAVCGNTIYF
TGTGCCAGCAGCAATATAGGGGCAGTATGCGGAAACACCATATATTTT
>TRBD2|TRBJ2-3|TRBV5-1|NA
CASSPGVGGSDTQYF
TGCGCCAGCAGCCCGGGGGTGGGAGGGTCAGATACGCAGTATTTT
>NA|TRBJ1-5|TRBV2|NA
CASSLNQPQHF
TGTGCCAGCAGTCTTAATCAGCCCCAGCATTTT
>NA|TRBJ2-1|TRBV3-1/TRBV3-2|NA
CASSQVSEQFF
TGTGCCAGCAGCCAAGTCTCTGAGCAGTTCTTC
>NA|TRBJ1-1|TRBV4-1|NA
CASSALGGMNTEAFF
TGCGCCAGCAGCGCCCTGGGAGGAATGAACACTGAAGCTTTCTTT
>NA|TRBJ1-1|TRBV30|NA
CAWSRNTEAFF
TGTGCCTGGAGCAGGAACACTGAAGCTTTCTTT
>NA|TRBJ2-3|TRBV7-2|NA
CASSFGTYTDTQYF
TGTGCCAGCAGCTTTGGGACTTACACAGATACGCAGTATTTT
>NA|TRBJ2-5|TRBV4-1|NA
CASSHLRPGASETQYF
TGCGCCAGCAGCCACCTCCGTCCGGGGGCGTCGGAGACCCAGTACTTC
>NA|TRBJ1-5|TRBV18|NA
CASSSGGNQPQHF
TGTGCCAGCTCGTCAGGGGGCAATCAGCCCCAGCATTTT
>TRBD1|TRBJ2-7|TRBV9|once
CASSDRDRDYEQYF
TGTGCCAGCAGCGACCGGGACAGGGACTACGAGCAGTACTTC
>NA|TRBJ1-1|TRBV5-1|NA
CASRREQLNTEAFF
TGCGCCAGCAGGAGGGAACAGTTGAACACTGAAGCTTTCTTT
>TRBD2|TRBJ2-1|TRBV3-1/TRBV3-2|NA
CASRGLAGGSGSEQFF
TGTGCCAGCAGGGGACTAGCGGGCGGGTCGGGGAGTGAGCAGTTCTTC
>TRBD2|TRBJ2-5|TRBV3-1/TRBV3-2|NA
CASSLPGLAAQETQYF
TGTGCCAGCAGCCTCCCGGGACTAGCGGCACAAGAGACCCAGTACTTC
>TRBD1|TRBJ1-6|TRBV7-9|NA
CASSLDETGNSPLHF
TGTGCCAGCAGCTTAGACGAGACAGGGAATTCACCCCTCCACTTT
>TRBD1|TRBJ2-1|TRBV2|NA
CASSPRGLGNEQFF
TGTGCCAGCAGTCCCAGGGGGCTGGGGAATGAGCAGTTCTTC
>NA|TRBJ2-3|TRBV4-2|NA
CASSQVLTDTQYF
TGTGCCAGCAGCCAAGTTCTCACAGATACGCAGTATTTT
>NA|TRBJ2-5|TRBV27|NA
CASSLSIAWSQETQYF
TGTGCCAGCAGTTTATCGATAGCCTGGAGTCAAGAGACCCAGTACTTC
>NA|TRBJ2-7|TRBV7-2|NA
CASSLVGGLGYEQYF
TGTGCCAGCAGCTTAGTCGGAGGTTTGGGATACGAGCAGTACTTC
>NA|TRBJ1-5|TRBV20-1|NA
CSASPPNRAARPRNQPQHF
TGCAGTGCTAGTCCCCCTAACCGGGCCGCGAGACCCCGCAATCAGCCCCAGCATTTT
>NA|TRBJ2-1|TRBV27|few
CASSISIPSYNEQFF
TGTGCCAGCAGTATCTCTATCCCTTCCTACAATGAGCAGTTCTTC
>NA|TRBJ2-7|TRBV21-1|NA
CASSRDIGDYEQYF
TGTGCCAGCAGCCGGGACATTGGAGACTACGAGCAGTACTTC
>NA|TRBJ1-5|TRBV28|NA
CASSSGTQPQHF
TGTGCCAGCAGTTCAGGGACGCAGCCCCAGCATTTT
>NA|TRBJ2-3|TRBV30|NA
CAWREQVLTDTQYF
TGTGCCTGGAGGGAACAAGTACTCACAGATACGCAGTATTTT
>NA|TRBJ2-2|TRBV20-1|NA
CSGGTGELFF
TGCAGTGGGGGCACCGGGGAGCTGTTTTTT
>TRBD2|TRBJ2-7|TRBV7-6|NA
CASSFPAGLAGYSYEQYF
TGTGCCAGCAGCTTCCCGGCTGGACTAGCGGGGTACTCCTACGAGCAGTACTTC
>NA|TRBJ2-7|TRBV24-1|NA
CATSDLVDGRGGYEQYF
TGTGCCACCAGTGATTTGGTGGACGGGAGAGGGGGTTACGAGCAGTACTTC
>NA|TRBJ2-7|TRBV6-4|NA
CARRTWGMNSYEQYF
TGTGCCAGGCGAACTTGGGGTATGAATTCCTACGAGCAGTACTTC
>TRBD1|TRBJ1-4|TRBV6-6|NA
CASSDRDREFQKLFF
TGTGCCAGCAGTGATAGGGACAGGGAGTTCCAAAAACTGTTTTTT
>NA|TRBJ1-5|TRBV5-1|NA
CASSPDSYSNQPQHF
TGCGCCAGCAGCCCCGACAGTTATAGCAATCAGCCCCAGCATTTT
>NA|TRBJ2-2|TRBV12-3/TRBV12-4|NA
CASSSETGELFF
TGTGCCAGCAGTTCCGAAACCGGGGAGCTGTTTTTT
>TRBD1|TRBJ1-5|TRBV18|NA
CASSPNRGLGEPQHF
TGTGCCAGCTCACCAAACAGGGGGTTGGGTGAGCCCCAGCATTTT
>TRBD1|TRBJ1-6|TRBV19|NA
CASSPGDRVNSPLHF
TGTGCCAGTAGTCCGGGGGACAGGGTTAATTCACCCCTCCACTTT
>TRBD1|TRBJ1-2|TRBV4-1|NA
CASSLPGGYGYTF
TGCGCCAGCAGCCTTCCAGGGGGCTATGGCTACACCTTC
>TRBD1|TRBJ1-3|TRBV5-1|NA
CASSIGTAAGNTIYF
TGCGCCAGCAGCATCGGGACAGCTGCTGGAAACACCATATATTTT